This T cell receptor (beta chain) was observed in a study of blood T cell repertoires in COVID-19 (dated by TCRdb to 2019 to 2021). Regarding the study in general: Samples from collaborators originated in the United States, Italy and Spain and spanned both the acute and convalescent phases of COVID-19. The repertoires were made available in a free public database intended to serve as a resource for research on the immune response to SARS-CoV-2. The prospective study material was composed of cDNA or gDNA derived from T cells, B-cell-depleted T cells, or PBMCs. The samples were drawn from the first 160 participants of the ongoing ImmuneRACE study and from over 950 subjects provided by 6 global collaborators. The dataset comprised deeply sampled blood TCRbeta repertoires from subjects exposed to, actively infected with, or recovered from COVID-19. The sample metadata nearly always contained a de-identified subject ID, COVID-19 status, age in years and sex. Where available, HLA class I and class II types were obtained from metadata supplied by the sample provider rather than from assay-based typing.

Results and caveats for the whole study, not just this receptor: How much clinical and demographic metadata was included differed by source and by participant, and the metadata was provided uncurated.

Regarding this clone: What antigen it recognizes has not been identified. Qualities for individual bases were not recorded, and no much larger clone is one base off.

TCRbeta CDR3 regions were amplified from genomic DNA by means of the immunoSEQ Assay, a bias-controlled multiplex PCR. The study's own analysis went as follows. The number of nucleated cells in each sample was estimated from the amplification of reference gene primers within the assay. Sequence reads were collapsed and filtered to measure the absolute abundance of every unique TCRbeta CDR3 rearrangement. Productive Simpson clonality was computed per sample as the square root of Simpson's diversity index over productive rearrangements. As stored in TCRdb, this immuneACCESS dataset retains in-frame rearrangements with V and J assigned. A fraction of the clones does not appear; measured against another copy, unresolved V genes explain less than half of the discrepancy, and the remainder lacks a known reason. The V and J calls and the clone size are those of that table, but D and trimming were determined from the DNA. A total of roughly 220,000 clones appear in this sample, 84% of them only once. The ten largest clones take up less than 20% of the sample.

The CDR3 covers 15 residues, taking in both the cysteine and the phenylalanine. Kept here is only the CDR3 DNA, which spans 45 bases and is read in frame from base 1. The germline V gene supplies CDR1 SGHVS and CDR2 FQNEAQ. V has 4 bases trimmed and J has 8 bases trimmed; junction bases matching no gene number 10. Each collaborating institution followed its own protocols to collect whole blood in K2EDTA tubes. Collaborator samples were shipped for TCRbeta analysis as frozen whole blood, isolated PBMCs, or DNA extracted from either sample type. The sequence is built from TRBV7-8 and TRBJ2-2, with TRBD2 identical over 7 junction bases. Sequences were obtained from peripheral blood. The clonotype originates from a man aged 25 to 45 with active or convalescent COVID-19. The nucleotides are TGTGCCAGCAGCTCCCTGACCTGGGAGGGGGGGGAGCTGTTTTTT. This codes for CASSSLTWEGGELFF. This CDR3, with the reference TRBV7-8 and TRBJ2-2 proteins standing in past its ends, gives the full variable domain GAGVSQSPRYKVAKRGQDVALRCDPISGHVSLFWYQQALGQGPEFLTYFQNEAQLDKSGLPSDRFFAERPEGSVSTLKIQRTQQEDSAVYLCASSSLTWEGGELFFGEGSRLTVL.